Listed below are T cell receptor beta chains from one sample, sequenced in a study of Ad26.COV2.S vaccination and SARS-CoV-2 variants. TCRdb's copy holds only in-frame clones and misses some; the assay was immunoSEQ multiplex PCR. In the table there are approximately 450,000 clones, roughly 90% of which are singletons. Sample: peripheral blood, taken in a trial of Ad26.COV2.S vaccine versus placebo. The source is a person aged 18-60 years who received the Ad26.COV2.S COVID-19 vaccine or a placebo. CDR3s include the opening cysteine and the closing phenylalanine or tryptophan. The D gene is left open where the match is weak.

j_call v_call d_call cdr3_length cdr3_aa cdr3_nt
TRBJ1-4 TRBV5-1 NA 13 CASSLDLREKLFF TGCGCCAGCAGCTTGGACTTGAGGGAAAAACTGTTTTTT
TRBJ2-1 TRBV5-6 NA 15 CASSYELVPYNEQFF TGTGCCAGCAGCTATGAACTAGTACCCTACAATGAGCAGTTCTTC
TRBJ1-1 TRBV13 NA 14 CASRTEGMNTEAFF TGTGCCAGCAGGACGGAGGGTATGAACACTGAAGCTTTCTTT
TRBJ2-2 TRBV5-1 TRBD2 16 CASSSSGTRNTGELFF TGCGCCAGCAGCTCCTCCGGGACTAGGAACACCGGGGAGCTGTTTTTT
TRBJ2-1 TRBV9 NA 15 CASSPRDSKYNEQFF TGTGCCAGCAGCCCCCGGGACTCCAAATACAATGAGCAGTTCTTC
TRBJ1-5 TRBV19 TRBD1 15 CASSIEGTGDQPQHF TGTGCCAGTAGTATAGAAGGGACAGGGGATCAGCCCCAGCATTTT
TRBJ2-3 TRBV18 NA 12 CASSPFGDTQYF TGTGCCAGCTCACCTTTTGGAGATACGCAGTATTTT
TRBJ2-5 TRBV28 TRBD2 14 CASSVAGMEETQYF TGTGCCAGCAGTGTAGCGGGGATGGAAGAGACCCAGTACTTC
TRBJ2-1 TRBV28 TRBD2 16 CASSFSGTSGLNEQFF TGTGCCAGCAGTTTCTCTGGGACTAGCGGGCTAAATGAGCAGTTCTTC
TRBJ2-1 TRBV5-4 TRBD2 16 CASSEGLAGVYNEQFF TGTGCCAGCAGCGAGGGACTAGCGGGAGTTTACAATGAGCAGTTCTTC